This T cell receptor (beta chain) appears in the sequencing data of a study of T cell repertoires in cytomegalovirus infection. Across the whole study: The authors relied on CMV epitopes, both recently identified HLA-C-restricted and well-studied HLA-B-restricted. Through public TCR beta signatures, both CMV infection and matching HLA type were indicated.

For this clonotype: The antigen is not known.

Study-level points and caveats: Carriers of CMV plus the relevant HLA were identified by cumulative public TCR beta family frequency. It was HLA-C-restricted CMV-specific TCR beta clonotypes that dominated the response ex vivo.

Each CDR3 protein gets one entry after TCRdb re-called the reads with MiXCR. The data show nearly 700,000 distinct CDR3 sequences, 30% to 35% seen once. CDR1 SGHNT and CDR2 YYREEE come from the germline V gene (reference sequence). The CDR3 contains 14 residues. Trimming shortened V by 5 bases and J by 7 bases, and 13 bases separated the two germline ends. This chain connects TRBV5-4 to TRBJ1-6, with a weak D call TRBD1 (5 bases). The source of this sequence is a human donor in good health (CMV status not recorded). Some clones in this sample may be carry-over from other donors' samples. This specimen consisted of cultured PBMCs, obtained from culture after CMV antigen stimulation. This CDR3 is CASRSGGGNSPLHF. The CDR3 DNA sequence: TGTGCCAGCAGGTCTGGGGGTGGGAATTCACCCCTCCACTTT. The whole variable domain, remainder taken from reference TRBV5-4 and TRBJ1-6, is ETGVTQSPTHLIKTRGQQVTLRCSSQSGHNTVSWYQQALGQGPQFIFQYYREEENGRGNFPPRFSGLQFPNYSSELNVNALELDDSALYLCASRSGGGNSPLHFGNGTRLTVT.